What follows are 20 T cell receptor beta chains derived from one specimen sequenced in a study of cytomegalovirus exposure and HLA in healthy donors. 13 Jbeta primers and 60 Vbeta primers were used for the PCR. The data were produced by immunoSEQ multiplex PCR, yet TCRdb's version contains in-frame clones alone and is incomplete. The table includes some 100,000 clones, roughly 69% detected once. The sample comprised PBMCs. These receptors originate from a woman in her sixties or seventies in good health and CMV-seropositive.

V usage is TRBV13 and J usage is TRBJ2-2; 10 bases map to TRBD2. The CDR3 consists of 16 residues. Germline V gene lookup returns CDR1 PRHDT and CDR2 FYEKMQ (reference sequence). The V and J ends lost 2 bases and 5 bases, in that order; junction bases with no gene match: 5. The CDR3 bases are TGTGCCAGCAGCTTAAAGGGACTAGCGCTTACCGGGGAGCTGTTTTTT. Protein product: CASSLKGLALTGELFF.

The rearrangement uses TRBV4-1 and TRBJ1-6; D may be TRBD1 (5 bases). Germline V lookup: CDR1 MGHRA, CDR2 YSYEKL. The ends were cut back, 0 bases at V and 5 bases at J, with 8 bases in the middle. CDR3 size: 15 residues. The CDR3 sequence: CASSQERQNNSPLHF. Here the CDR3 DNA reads TGCGCCAGCAGCCAAGAAAGACAGAATAATTCACCCCTCCACTTT.

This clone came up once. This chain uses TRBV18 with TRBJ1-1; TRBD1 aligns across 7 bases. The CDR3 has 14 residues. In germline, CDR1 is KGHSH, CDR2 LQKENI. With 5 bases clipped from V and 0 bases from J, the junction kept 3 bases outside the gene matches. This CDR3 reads CASSRQGMNTEAFF. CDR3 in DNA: TGTGCCAGCTCAAGACAGGGCATGAACACTGAAGCTTTCTTT.

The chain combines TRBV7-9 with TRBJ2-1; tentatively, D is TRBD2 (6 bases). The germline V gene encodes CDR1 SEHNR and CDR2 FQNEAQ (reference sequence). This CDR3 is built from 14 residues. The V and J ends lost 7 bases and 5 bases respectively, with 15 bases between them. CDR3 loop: CASIPLGSNNEQFF. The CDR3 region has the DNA TGTGCCAGCATCCCCCTCGGGAGTAACAATGAGCAGTTCTTC.

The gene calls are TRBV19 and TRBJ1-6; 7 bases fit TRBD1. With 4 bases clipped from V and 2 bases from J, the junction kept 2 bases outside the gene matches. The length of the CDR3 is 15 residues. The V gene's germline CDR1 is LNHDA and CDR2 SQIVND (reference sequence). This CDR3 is CASSRGQPYNSPLHF. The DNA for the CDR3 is TGTGCCAGTAGTAGGGGACAGCCCTATAATTCACCCCTCCACTTT. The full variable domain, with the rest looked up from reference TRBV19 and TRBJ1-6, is DGGITQSPKYLFRKEGQNVTLSCEQNLNHDAMYWYRQDPGQGLRLIYYSQIVNDFQKGDIAEGYSVSREKKESFPLTVTSAQKNPTAFYLCASSRGQPYNSPLHFGNGTRLTVT.

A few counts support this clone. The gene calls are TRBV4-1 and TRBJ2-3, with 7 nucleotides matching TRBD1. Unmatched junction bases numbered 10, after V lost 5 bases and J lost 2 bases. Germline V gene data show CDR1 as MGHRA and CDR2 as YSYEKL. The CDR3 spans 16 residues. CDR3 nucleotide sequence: TGCGCCAGCAGCAAGGGGGCCTCCAAGGACACAGATACGCAGTATTTT. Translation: CASSKGASKDTDTQYF.

The CDR3 protein is CASSLGTSGLETGELFF. The CDR3 nucleotides read TGTGCCAGCAGCTTGGGTACCAGCGGCCTGGAGACCGGGGAGCTGTTTTTT. The gene calls are TRBV7-7 and TRBJ2-2; maybe TRBD2 (5 bases). Trimming took off 3 bases at V and 5 bases at J, with 19 bases between the two ends. CDR1 is SSHAT, CDR2 FNYEAQ, per germline (reference sequence). The CDR3 has 17 amino acids.

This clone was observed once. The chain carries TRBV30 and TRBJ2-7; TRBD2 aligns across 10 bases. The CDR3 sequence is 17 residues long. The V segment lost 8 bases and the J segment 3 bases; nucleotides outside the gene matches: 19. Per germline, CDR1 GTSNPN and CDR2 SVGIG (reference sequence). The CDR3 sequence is CAGREARTSGDGYEQYF. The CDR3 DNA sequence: TGTGCCGGGCGGGAGGCAAGGACTAGCGGTGACGGCTACGAGCAGTACTTC.

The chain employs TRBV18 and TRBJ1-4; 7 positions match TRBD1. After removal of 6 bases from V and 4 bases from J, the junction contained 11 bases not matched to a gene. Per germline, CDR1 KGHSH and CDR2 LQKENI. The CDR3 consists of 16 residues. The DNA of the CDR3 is TGTGCCAGCTCGCCCGGACAGGTATACGGTAATGAAAAACTGTTTTTT. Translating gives CASSPGQVYGNEKLFF.

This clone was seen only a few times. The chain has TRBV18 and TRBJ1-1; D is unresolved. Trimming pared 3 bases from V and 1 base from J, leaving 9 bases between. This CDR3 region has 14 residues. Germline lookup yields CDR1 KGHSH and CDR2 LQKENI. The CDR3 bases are TGTGCCAGCTCACCCCCTGGCTGGAACACTGAAGCTTTCTTT. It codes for CASSPPGWNTEAFF.

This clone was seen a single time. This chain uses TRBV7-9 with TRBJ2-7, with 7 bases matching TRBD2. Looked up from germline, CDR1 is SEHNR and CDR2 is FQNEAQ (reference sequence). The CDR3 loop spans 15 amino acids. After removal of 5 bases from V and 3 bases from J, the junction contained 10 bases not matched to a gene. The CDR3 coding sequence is TGTGCCAGCAGCCGAAGCGGGGATTATAACTACGAGCAGTACTTC. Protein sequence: CASSRSGDYNYEQYF.

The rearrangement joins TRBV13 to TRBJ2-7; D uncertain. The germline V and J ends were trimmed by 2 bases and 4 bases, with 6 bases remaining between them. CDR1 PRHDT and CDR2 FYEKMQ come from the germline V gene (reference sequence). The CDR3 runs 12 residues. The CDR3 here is CASSLKSYEQYF. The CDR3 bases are TGTGCCAGCAGCTTAAAGAGTTACGAGCAGTACTTC.

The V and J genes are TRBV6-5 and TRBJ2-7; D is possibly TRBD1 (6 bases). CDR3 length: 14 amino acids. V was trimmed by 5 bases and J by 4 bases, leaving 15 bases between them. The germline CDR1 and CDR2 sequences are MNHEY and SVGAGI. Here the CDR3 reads CASSVDSPQYEQYF. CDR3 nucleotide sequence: TGTGCCAGCAGTGTGGACAGTCCTCAATACGAGCAGTACTTC.

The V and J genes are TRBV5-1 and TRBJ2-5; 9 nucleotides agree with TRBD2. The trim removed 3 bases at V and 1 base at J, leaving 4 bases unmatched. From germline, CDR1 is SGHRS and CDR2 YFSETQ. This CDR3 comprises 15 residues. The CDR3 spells CASSSGTSPQETQYF. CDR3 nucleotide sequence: TGCGCCAGCAGCTCAGGGACTAGCCCCCAAGAGACCCAGTACTTC.

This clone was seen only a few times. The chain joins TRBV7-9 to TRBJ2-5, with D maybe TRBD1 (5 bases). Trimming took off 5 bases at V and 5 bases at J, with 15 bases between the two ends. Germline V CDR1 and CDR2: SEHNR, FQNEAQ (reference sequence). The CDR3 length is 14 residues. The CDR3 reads CASSPRQGWETQYF. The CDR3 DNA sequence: TGTGCCAGCAGCCCGCGGCAGGGCTGGGAGACCCAGTACTTC.

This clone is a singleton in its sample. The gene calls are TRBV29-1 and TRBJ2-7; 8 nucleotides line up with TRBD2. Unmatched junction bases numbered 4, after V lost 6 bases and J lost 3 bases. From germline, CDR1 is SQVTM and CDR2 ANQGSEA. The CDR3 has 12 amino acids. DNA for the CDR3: TGCAGCGTCCGGGGGGGATTCTACGAGCAGTACTTC. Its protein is CSVRGGFYEQYF.

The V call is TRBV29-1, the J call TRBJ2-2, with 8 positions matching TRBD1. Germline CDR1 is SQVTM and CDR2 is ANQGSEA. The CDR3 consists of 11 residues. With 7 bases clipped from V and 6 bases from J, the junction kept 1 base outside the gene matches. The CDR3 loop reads CSGQGPGELFF. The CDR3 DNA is TGCAGCGGACAGGGGCCCGGGGAGCTGTTTTTT.

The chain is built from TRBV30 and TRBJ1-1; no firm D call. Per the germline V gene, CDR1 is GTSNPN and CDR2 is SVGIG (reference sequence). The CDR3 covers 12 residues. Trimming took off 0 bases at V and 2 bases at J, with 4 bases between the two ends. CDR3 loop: CAWSVGNTEAFF. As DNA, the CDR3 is TGTGCCTGGAGTGTCGGTAACACTGAAGCTTTCTTT.

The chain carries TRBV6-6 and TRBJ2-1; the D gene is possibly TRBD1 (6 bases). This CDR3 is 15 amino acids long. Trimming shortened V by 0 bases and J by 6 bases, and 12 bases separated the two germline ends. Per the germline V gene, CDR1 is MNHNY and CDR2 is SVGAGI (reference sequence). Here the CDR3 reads CASSYSRAGVNEQFF. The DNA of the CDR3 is TGTGCCAGCAGTTACTCGAGAGCAGGGGTCAATGAGCAGTTCTTC.

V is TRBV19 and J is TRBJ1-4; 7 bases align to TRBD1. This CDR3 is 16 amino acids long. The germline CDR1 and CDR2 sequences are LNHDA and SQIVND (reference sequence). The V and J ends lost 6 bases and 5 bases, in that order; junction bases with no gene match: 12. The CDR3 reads CASSSTAQGQNEKLFF. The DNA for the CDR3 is TGTGCCAGTAGCTCAACGGCCCAGGGACAGAATGAAAAACTGTTTTTT.